This record concerns one T cell receptor beta chain sequence. The sample comes from a study of blood T cell repertoires in COVID-19. Background on the study: Italy, Spain and the United States were the sources of the convalescent and acute COVID-19 samples. PBMCs, B-cell-depleted T cells, or T cells provided the cDNA or gDNA that made up the material.

V lost 4 bases, J lost 5 bases, and 13 bases lay in between. Germline-derived CDR1 and CDR2 are SGHRS and YFSETQ. This CDR3 is built from 13 residues. Original data processing: Cell counts per sample came from amplifying reference gene primers. The protocol was immunoSEQ multiplex PCR, while the TCRdb copy is restricted to in-frame clones and leaves out a portion. Clone size and V and J calls were adopted from that table, with D and trimming inferred from the DNA. In the table there are 95,000 to 110,000 clones, about 87% of which are singletons. The sample taken for sequencing was peripheral blood. This chain links TRBV5-1 with TRBJ2-7; D is ambiguous. The TCR was taken from a man in his forties or fifties with acute or convalescent COVID-19. The CDR3 loop is CASSPPRRHEQYF. The CDR3 bases are TGCGCCAGCAGCCCTCCTAGACGCCACGAGCAGTACTTC.